This note documents a single TCR beta chain sequence. Antigen unknown. Trimming pared 4 bases from V and 0 bases from J, leaving 10 bases between. The length of the CDR3 is 15 residues. Per germline, CDR1 SNHLY and CDR2 FYNNEI. The study ran its PCR with 60 Vbeta and 13 Jbeta primers. Some clones are missing from TCRdb's copy, which holds only in-frame ones; the method was immunoSEQ multiplex PCR. The data contain some 94,000 clones, about 78% of them singletons. The source of the sample is a study of cytomegalovirus exposure and HLA in healthy donors. The study's findings and limits: Later examination showed HLA-associated TCR beta chains had greater clonal expansion than equally common others.

The chain has TRBV2 and TRBJ1-5; no firm D call. Sequencing was carried out using PBMCs. This TCR came from a man aged 35-49 years in good health and CMV-seronegative. This CDR3 reads CASSGPDYSNQPQHF. The CDR3 region has the DNA TGTGCCAGCAGTGGACCGGACTATAGCAATCAGCCCCAGCATTTT.